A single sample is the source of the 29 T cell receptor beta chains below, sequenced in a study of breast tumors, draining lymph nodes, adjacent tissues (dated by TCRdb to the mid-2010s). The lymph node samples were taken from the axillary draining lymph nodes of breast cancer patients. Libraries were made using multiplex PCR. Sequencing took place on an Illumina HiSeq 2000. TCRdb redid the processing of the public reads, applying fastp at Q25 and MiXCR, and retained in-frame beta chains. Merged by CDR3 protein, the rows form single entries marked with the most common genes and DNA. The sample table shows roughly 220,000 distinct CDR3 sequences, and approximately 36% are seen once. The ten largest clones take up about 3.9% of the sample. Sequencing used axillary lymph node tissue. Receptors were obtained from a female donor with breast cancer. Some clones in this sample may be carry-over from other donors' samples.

Written as DNA, the CDR3 is TGTGCCGCCGTCCGGGGACAGGGGGACAATGAGCAGTTCTTC. It yields the protein CAAVRGQGDNEQFF. The chain combines TRBV24-1 with TRBJ2-1; 11 nucleotides line up with TRBD1. The CDR3 sequence is 14 residues long. The V segment lost 12 bases and the J segment 5 bases; nucleotides outside the gene matches: 8. CDR1 and CDR2 (germline): KGHDR, SFDVKD.

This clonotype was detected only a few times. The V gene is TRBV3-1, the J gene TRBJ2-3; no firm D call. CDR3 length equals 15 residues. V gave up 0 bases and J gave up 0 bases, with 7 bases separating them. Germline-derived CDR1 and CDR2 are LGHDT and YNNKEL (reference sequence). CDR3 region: CASSQDFGSTDTQYF. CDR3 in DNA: TGTGCCAGCAGCCAAGATTTCGGAAGCACAGATACGCAGTATTTT.

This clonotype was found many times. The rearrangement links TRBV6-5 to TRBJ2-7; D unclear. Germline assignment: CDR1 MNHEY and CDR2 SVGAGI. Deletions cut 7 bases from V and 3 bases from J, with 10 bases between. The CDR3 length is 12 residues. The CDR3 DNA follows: TGTGCCAGCACCGAGGACGGCTACGAGCAGTACTTC. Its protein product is CASTEDGYEQYF.

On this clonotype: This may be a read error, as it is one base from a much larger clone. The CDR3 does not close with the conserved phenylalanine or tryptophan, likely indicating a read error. The CDR3 region has the DNA TGTGCCAGCAGCTTAGGGCAGGGGGCATACAATGAGCAGTTCCTC. It encodes CASSLGQGAYNEQFL. The chain is built from TRBV7-2 and TRBJ2-1, with 8 bases aligning to TRBD1. Germline assignment: CDR1 SGHTA and CDR2 FQGNSA. The CDR3 contains 15 residues. Trimming cost V 1 base and J 4 bases; bases outside gene matches: 3.

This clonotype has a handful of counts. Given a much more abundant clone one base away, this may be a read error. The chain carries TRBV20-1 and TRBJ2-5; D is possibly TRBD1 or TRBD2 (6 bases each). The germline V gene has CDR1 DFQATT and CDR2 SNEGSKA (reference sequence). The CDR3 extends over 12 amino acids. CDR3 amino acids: CSARGQEETPYF. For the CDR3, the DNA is TGCAGTGCCCGGGGGCAGGAAGAGACCCCGTACTTC.

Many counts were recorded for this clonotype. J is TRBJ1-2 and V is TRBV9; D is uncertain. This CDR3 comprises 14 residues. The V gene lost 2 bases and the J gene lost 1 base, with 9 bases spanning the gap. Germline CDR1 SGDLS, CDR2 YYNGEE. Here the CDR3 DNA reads TGTGCCAGCAGCGTCGATTGGGTTAACTATGGCTACACCTTC. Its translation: CASSVDWVNYGYTF. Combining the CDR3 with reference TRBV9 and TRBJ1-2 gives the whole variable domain DSGVTQTPKHLITATGQRVTLRCSPRSGDLSVYWYQQSLDQGLQFLIQYYNGEERAKGNILERFSAQQFPDLHSELNLSSLELGDSALYFCASSVDWVNYGYTFGSGTRLTVV.

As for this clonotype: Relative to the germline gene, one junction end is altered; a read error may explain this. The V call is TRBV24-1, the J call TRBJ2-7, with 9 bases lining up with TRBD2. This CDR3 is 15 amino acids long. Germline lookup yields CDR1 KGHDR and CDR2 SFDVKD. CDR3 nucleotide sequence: TGTGCCAGCAGTAGAGTAAGCGGGAGGTTGGACGAGCAGTACTTC. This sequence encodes CASSRVSGRLDEQYF.

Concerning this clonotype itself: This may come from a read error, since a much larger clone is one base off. The CDR3 DNA reads TGCGCCAGCAGCTGGGGGCCAGGAGGGGACGCCGAGCAGTACTTC. Protein: CASSWGPGGDAEQYF. The J gene is TRBJ2-7, the V gene TRBV5-1; D may be TRBD1 or TRBD2 (6 bases each). This CDR3 is 15 amino acids long. V lost 3 bases and J lost 6, with 19 bases in between. The germline gives CDR1 SGHRS, CDR2 YFSETQ.

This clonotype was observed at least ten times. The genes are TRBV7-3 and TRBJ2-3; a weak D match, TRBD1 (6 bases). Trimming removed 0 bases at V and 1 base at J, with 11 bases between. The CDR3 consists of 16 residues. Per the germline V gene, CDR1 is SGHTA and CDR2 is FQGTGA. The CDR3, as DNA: TGTGCCAGCAGCTTAACTCGGAACAGGGGCACAGATACGCAGTATTTT. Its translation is CASSLTRNRGTDTQYF.

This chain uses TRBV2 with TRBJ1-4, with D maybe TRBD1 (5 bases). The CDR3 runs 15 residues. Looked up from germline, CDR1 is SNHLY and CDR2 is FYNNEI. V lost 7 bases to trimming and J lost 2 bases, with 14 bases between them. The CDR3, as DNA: TGTGCCAGCAACGTCGGGACCGCCACTAATGAAAAACTGTTTTTT. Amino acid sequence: CASNVGTATNEKLFF. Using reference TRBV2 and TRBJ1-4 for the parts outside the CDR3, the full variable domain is EPEVTQTPSHQVTQMGQEVILRCVPISNHLYFYWYRQILGQKVEFLVSFYNNEISEKSEIFDDQFSVERPDGSNFTLKIRSTKLEDSAMYFCASNVGTATNEKLFFGSGTQLSVL.

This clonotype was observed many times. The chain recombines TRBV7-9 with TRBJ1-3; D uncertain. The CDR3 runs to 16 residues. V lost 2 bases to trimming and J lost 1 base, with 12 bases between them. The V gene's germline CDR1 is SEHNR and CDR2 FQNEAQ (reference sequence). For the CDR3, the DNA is TGTGCCAGCAGCTTAAGTCTCAGTGCGTCTGGAAACACCATATATTTT. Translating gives CASSLSLSASGNTIYF.

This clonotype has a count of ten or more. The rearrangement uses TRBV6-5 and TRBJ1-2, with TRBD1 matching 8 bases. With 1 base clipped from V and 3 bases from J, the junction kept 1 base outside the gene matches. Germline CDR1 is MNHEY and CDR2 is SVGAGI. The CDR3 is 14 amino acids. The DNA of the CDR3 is TGTGCCAGCAGTTACTTGACAGGGGACTATGGCTACACCTTC. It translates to CASSYLTGDYGYTF.

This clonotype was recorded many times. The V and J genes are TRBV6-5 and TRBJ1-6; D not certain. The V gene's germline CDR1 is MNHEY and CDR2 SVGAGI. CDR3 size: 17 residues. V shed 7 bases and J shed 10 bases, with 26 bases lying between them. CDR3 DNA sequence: TGTGCCAGCAACTCTTTGGGATCTTCGGTCTGGAGCTCACCCCTCCACTTT. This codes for CASNSLGSSVWSSPLHF.

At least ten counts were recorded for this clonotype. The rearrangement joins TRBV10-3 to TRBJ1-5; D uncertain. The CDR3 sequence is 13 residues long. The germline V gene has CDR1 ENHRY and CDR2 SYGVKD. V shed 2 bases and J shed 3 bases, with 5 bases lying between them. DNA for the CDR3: TGTGCCATCAGTGAGCAGGACAATCAGCCCCAGCATTTT. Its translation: CAISEQDNQPQHF.

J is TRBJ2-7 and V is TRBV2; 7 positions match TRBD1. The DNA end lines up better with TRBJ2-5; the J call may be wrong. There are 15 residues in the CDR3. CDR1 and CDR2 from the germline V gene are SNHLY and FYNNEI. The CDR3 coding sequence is TGTGCCAGCAGTCGACAGGGATGGTCCCAAGAGACCCAGTACTTC. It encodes CASSRQGWSQETQYF.

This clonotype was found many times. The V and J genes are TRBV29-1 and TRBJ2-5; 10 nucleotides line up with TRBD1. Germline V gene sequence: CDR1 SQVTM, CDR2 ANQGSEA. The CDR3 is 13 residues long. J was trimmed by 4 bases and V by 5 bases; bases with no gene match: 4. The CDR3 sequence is CSVSGTGAETQYF. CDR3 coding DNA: TGCAGCGTTTCCGGGACAGGGGCAGAGACCCAGTACTTC.

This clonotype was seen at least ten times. The CDR3 here is CASNSWGSTDTQYF. The CDR3 DNA follows: TGTGCCAGTAACTCCTGGGGGAGCACAGATACGCAGTATTTT. V usage is TRBV19 and J usage is TRBJ2-3; tentatively, D is TRBD1 or TRBD2 (5 bases each). V was shortened by 7 bases and J by 0 bases, with 11 bases between the two germline ends. Germline CDR1 LNHDA, CDR2 SQIVND (reference sequence). The CDR3 runs to 14 residues.

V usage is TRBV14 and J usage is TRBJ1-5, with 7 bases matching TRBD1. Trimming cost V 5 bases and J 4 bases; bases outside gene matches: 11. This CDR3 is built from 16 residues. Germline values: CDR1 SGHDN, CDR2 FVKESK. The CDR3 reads CASSDKTGNINQPQHF. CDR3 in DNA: TGTGCCAGCAGCGACAAGACAGGGAATATTAATCAGCCCCAGCATTTT. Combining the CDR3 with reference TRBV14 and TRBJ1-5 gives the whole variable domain EAGVTQFPSHSVIEKGQTVTLRCDPISGHDNLYWYRRVMGKEIKFLLHFVKESKQDESGMPNNRFLAERTGGTYSTLKVQPAELEDSGVYFCASSDKTGNINQPQHFGDGTRLSIL.

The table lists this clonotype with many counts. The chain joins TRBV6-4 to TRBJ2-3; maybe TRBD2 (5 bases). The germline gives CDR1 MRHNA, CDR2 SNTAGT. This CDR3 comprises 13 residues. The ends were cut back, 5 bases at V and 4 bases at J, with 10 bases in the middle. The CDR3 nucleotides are TGTGCCAGCAGTCCGGACTCACCAGATACGCAGTATTTT. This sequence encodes CASSPDSPDTQYF.

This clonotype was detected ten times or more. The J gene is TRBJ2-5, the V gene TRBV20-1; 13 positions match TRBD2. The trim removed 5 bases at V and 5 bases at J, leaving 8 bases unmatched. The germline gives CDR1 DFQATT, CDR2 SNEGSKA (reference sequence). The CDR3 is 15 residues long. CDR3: CSAATSGRAEETQYF. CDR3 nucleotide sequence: TGCAGTGCTGCCACTAGCGGGAGGGCCGAGGAGACCCAGTACTTC.

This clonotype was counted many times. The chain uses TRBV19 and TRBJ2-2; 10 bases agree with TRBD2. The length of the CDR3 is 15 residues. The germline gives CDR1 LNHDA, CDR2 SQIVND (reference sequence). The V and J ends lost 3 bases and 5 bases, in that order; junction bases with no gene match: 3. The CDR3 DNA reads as TGTGCCAGTAGTATGGCTAGCGGGAGTACCGGGGAGCTGTTTTTT. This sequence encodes CASSMASGSTGELFF.

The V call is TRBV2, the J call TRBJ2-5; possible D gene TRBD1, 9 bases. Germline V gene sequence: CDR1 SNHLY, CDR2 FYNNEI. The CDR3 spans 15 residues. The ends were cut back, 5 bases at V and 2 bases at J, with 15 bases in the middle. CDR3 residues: CASSSGGQGQETQYF. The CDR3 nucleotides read TGTGCCAGCAGTAGCGGGGGACAGGGACAAGAGACCCAGTACTTC. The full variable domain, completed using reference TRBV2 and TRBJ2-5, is EPEVTQTPSHQVTQMGQEVILRCVPISNHLYFYWYRQILGQKVEFLVSFYNNEISEKSEIFDDQFSVERPDGSNFTLKIRSTKLEDSAMYFCASSSGGQGQETQYFGPGTRLLVL.

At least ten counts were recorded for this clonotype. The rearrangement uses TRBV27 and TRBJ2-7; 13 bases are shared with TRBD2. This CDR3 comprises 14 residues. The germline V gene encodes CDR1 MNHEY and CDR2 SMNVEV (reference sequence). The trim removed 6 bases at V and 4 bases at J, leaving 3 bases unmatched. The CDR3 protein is CASRRTSGSYEQYF. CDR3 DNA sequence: TGTGCCAGCAGACGGACTAGCGGGAGTTACGAGCAGTACTTC.

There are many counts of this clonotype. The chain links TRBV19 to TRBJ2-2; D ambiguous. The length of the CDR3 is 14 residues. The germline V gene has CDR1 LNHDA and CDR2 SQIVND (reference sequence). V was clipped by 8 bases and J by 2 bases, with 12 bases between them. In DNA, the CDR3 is TGTGCCAGTCAGAGGTCGGTCAACACCGGGGAGCTGTTTTTT. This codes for CASQRSVNTGELFF.

In DNA, the CDR3 is TGTGCCAGCAACTTAGATGCGGGGGGGGGAGATACGCAGTATTTT. Translating gives CASNLDAGGGDTQYF. The genes are TRBV25-1 and TRBJ2-3; 9 bases align to TRBD2. CDR1 is MGHDK and CDR2 is SYGVNS in the germline V gene. Trimming removed 7 bases from V and 5 bases from J; junction bases left unmatched: 10. This CDR3 is built from 15 residues.

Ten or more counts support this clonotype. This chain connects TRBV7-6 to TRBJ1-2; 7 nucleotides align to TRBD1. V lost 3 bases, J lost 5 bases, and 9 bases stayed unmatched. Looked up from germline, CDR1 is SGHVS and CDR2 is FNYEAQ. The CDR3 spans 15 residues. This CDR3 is CASSFRDSIEYGYTF. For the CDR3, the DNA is TGTGCCAGCAGCTTCCGGGACAGCATTGAGTATGGCTACACCTTC.

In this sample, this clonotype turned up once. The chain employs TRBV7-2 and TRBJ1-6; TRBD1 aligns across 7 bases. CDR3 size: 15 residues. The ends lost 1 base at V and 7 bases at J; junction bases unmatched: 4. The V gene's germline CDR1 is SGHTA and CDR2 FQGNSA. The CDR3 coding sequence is TGTGCCAGCAGCTTAGAGACAGGGCGGAATTCACCCCTCCACTTT. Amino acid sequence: CASSLETGRNSPLHF.

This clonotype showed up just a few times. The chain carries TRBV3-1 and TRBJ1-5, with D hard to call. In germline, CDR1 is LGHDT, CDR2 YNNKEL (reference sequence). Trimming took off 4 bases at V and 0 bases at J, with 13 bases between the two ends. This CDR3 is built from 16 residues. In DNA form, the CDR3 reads TGTGCCAGCAGCCGGAGACCATATTATAGCAATCAGCCCCAGCATTTT. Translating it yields CASSRRPYYSNQPQHF.

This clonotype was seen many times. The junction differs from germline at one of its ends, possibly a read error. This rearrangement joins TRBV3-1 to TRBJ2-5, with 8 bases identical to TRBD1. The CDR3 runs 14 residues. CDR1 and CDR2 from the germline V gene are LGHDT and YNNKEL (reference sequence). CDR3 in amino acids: CASSQGQGRETQYF. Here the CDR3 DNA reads TGTGCCAGCAGTCAAGGACAGGGAAGAGAGACCCAGTACTTC.